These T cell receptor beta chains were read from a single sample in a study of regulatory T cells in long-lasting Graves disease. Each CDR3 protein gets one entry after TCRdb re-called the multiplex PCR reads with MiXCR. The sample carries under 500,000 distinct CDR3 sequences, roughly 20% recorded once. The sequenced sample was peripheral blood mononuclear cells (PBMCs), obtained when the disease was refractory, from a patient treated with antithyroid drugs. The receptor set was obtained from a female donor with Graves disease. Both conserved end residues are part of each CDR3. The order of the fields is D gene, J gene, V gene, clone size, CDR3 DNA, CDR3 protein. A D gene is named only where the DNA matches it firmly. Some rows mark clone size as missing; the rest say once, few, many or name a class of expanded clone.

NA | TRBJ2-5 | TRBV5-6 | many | TGTGCCAGCAGCAGGGGGGGGGAGACCCAGTACTTC | CASSRGGETQYF
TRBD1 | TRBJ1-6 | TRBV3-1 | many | TGTGCCAGCAGCCAAGACAGGGGGCTGGTTTCACCCCTCCACTTT | CASSQDRGLVSPLHF
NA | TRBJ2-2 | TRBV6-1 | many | TGTGCCACCTTTGGCGGGGAGCTGTTTTTT | CATFGGELFF
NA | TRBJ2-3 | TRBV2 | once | TGTGCCAGCAGTGATGTCGGGTTCGAAACAGATACGCAGTATTTT | CASSDVGFETDTQYF
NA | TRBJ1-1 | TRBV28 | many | TGTGCCAGCAGCTTCGGGGGGACCACTGAAGCTTTCTTT | CASSFGGTTEAFF
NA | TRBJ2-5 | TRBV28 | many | TGTGCCAGCAATTCGCGGGATCTAGGCAAAGAGACCCAGTACTTC | CASNSRDLGKETQYF
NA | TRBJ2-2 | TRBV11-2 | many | TGTGCCAGCATCTCGACTATAAGCAACACCGGGGAGCTGTTTTTT | CASISTISNTGELFF
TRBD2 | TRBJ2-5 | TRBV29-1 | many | TGCAGCGTTGGTCTAGCGGGATGGGAGACCCAGTACTTC | CSVGLAGWETQYF
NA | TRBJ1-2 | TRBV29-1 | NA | TGCAGCGTGGGGCTTAAGGGAGGCTCGGGTGGCTACACCTTC | CSVGLKGGSGGYTF
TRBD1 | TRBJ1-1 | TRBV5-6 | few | TGTGCCAGCAGCATTCGACACCACAGGGGGCTCTACACTGAAGCTTTCTTT | CASSIRHHRGLYTEAFF
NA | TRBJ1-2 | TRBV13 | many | TGTGCCAGCAGCTTAGGCCTTAGGGCGGAGCATGGCTACACCTTC | CASSLGLRAEHGYTF
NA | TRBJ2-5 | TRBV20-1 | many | TGCAGTGCTAGAGAGAGGCATCGGGTCCTGTACCAAGAGACCCAGTACTTC | CSARERHRVLYQETQYF
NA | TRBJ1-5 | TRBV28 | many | TGTGCCAGCAGTCTAATGTTGTTGGGCGGACTAAGGGGCAATCAGCCCCAGCATTTT | CASSLMLLGGLRGNQPQHF
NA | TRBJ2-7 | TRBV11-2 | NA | TGTGCCAGCAGCCCCAGGACGGGCTGCGAGCAGCACTTC | CASSPRTGCEQHF
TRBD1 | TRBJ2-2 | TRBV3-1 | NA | TGTGCCAGCAAAACCGGGACAGGGCACACCGGGGAGCTGTTTTTT | CASKTGTGHTGELFF
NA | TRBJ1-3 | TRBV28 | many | TGTGCCAGCACCTCGACAGGAGCCTCTGGAAACACCATATATTTT | CASTSTGASGNTIYF
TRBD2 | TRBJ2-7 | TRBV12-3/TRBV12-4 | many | TGTGCCAGCCGACCTAGCGGGCGTTCCTACGAGCAGTACTTC | CASRPSGRSYEQYF
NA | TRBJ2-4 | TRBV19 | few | TGTGCCAGTAGTGACGGGAGTAGTGGAAAAAACATTCAGTACTTC | CASSDGSSGKNIQYF
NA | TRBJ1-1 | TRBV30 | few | TGTGCCTGGAGTCCGACAGGGAACACTGAAGCTTTCTTT | CAWSPTGNTEAFF
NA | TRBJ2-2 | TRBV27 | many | TGTGCCAGCACCCCACAGATAAACACCGGGGAGCTGTTTTTT | CASTPQINTGELFF
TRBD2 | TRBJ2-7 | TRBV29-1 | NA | TGCAGCGTGGGACTAGTCCCCCACGAGCAGTACTTC | CSVGLVPHEQYF
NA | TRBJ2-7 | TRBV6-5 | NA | TGTGCCAGCAGTTACTCCCCGGGACGGAAGAGCTCCTACGAGCAGTACTTC | CASSYSPGRKSSYEQYF
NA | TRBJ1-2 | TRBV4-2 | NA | TGTGCCAGCAGCCAAGATACCCGCCACCTAGGCTACACCTTC | CASSQDTRHLGYTF
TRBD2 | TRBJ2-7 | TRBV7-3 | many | TGTGCCAGCAGCCCCCTCAGCCTAGCGGGAGATTCGGCCTACGAGCAGTACTTC | CASSPLSLAGDSAYEQYF
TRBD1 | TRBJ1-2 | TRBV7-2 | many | TGTGCCAGCAGCTCCTCGGACAGGGGGCCCAACTATGGCTACACCTTC | CASSSSDRGPNYGYTF
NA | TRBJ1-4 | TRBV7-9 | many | TGTGCCAGCAGCCTCCGAGGCAAACTGTTTTTT | CASSLRGKLFF
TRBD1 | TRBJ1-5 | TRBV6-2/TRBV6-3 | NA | TGTGCCAGCAGCGATAGGACAGGGGGTACTCAGCCCCAGCATTTT | CASSDRTGGTQPQHF
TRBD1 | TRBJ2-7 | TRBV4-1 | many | TGTGCCAGCAGTCAACCGGGACAGGGGTACGAGCAGTACTTC | CASSQPGQGYEQYF